Following are 21 T cell receptor beta chains from one sample sequenced in a study of OX40 agonist ivuxolimab in advanced cancers. Produced via immunoSEQ multiplex PCR; TCRdb's table is partial and in-frame only. The profile shows roughly 50,000 clones, about 81% of them singletons. The sequencing used CD4+ or CD8+ T cells sorted from blood, collected in a trial of the OX40 agonist ivuxolimab. The receptors stem from an adult with an advanced solid tumor such as melanoma, head and neck, liver or kidney cancer.

This clone was picked up one time. The V and J genes are TRBV11-2 and TRBJ2-7; TRBD2 is a possible D gene (5 bases). Trimming took 5 bases from V and 9 from J, leaving 20 bases between them. Germline CDR1 is SGHAT and CDR2 is FQNNGV. The CDR3 contains 14 residues. The CDR3 sequence: CASSPFRGATRQYF. The CDR3 region has the DNA TGTGCCAGCAGCCCCTTTCGGGGAGCCACCCGGCAGTACTTC. The full variable domain, with the rest looked up from reference TRBV11-2 and TRBJ2-7, is EAGVAQSPRYKIIEKRQSVAFWCNPISGHATLYWYQQILGQGPKLLIQFQNNGVVDDSQLPKDRFSAERLKGVDSTLKIQPAKLEDSAVYLCASSPFRGATRQYFGPGTRLTVT.

The CDR3 here is CASSSRLAGGPTEQYF. The CDR3 coding sequence is TGTGCCAGCAGCTCTCGACTAGCGGGAGGGCCCACCGAGCAGTACTTC. V gene TRBV11-2 combines with J gene TRBJ2-7, with 14 bases fitting TRBD2. Germline V gene data show CDR1 as SGHAT and CDR2 as FQNNGV. The CDR3 is 16 amino acids. V gave up 4 bases and J gave up 6 bases; unmatched junction bases: 8.

V gene TRBV7-9 combines with J gene TRBJ1-2, with a weak D call TRBD1 (5 bases). The CDR3 is 14 amino acids. V lost 5 bases to trimming and J lost 2 bases, with 12 bases between them. Germline values: CDR1 SEHNR, CDR2 FQNEAQ (reference sequence). Here the CDR3 reads CASSPPGRNYGYTF. The CDR3 DNA is TGTGCCAGCAGCCCACCGGGACGGAACTATGGCTACACCTTC.

This chain connects TRBV10-3 to TRBJ1-1; the D gene is possibly TRBD1 (6 bases). V lost 4 bases to trimming and J lost 2 bases, with 14 bases between them. Germline V gene sequence: CDR1 ENHRY, CDR2 SYGVKD. The CDR3 loop spans 15 amino acids. The CDR3 protein is CAISGPGHHNTEAFF. Here the CDR3 DNA reads TGTGCCATCAGTGGGCCGGGACACCATAACACTGAAGCTTTCTTT.

The table lists this clone with a few counts. Within the sample, other DNA sequences also encode this same CDR3. The chain recombines TRBV29-1 with TRBJ2-1; no clear D. The V end lost 6 bases, the J end lost 9 bases, and 12 bases lay between the germline ends. CDR3 length equals 11 residues. Germline V gene sequence: CDR1 SQVTM, CDR2 ANQGSEA. CDR3 residues: CSVVLGIEQFF. The CDR3 DNA reads TGCAGCGTCGTCCTGGGGATTGAGCAGTTCTTC.

A remark on this clone: Different DNA sequences within this sample yield the same CDR3. The rearrangement uses TRBV19 and TRBJ1-2, with TRBD1 identical over 7 bases. Germline V CDR1 and CDR2: LNHDA, SQIVND (reference sequence). The CDR3 has 15 amino acids. V shed 4 bases, J shed 2 bases, and the junction held 7 bases outside the gene matches. Here the CDR3 reads CASSTLGQRNYGYTF. The CDR3, as DNA: TGTGCCAGTAGTACTCTGGGACAGCGAAACTATGGCTACACCTTC. Full variable domain (outside the CDR3, taken from reference TRBV19 and TRBJ1-2): DGGITQSPKYLFRKEGQNVTLSCEQNLNHDAMYWYRQDPGQGLRLIYYSQIVNDFQKGDIAEGYSVSREKKESFPLTVTSAQKNPTAFYLCASSTLGQRNYGYTFGSGTRLTVV.

This clone appeared once. The chain uses TRBV9 and TRBJ2-7, with D tentatively TRBD1 or TRBD2 (6 bases each). The V gene lost 0 bases and the J gene lost 3 bases, with 13 bases spanning the gap. This CDR3 is built from 15 residues. Germline values: CDR1 SGDLS, CDR2 YYNGEE. The CDR3 loop reads CASSVDGGRNYEQYF. CDR3 DNA sequence: TGTGCCAGCAGCGTAGATGGGGGGCGGAACTACGAGCAGTACTTC.

V gene TRBV19 combines with J gene TRBJ2-5; tentative D call: TRBD1 (6 bases). Per germline, CDR1 LNHDA and CDR2 SQIVND (reference sequence). V was clipped by 5 bases and J by 7 bases, with 17 bases between them. The length of the CDR3 is 14 residues. The CDR3 nucleotides read TGTGCCAGTAGTGCGACAGGATGGGAAGGGACCCAGTACTTC. It encodes CASSATGWEGTQYF. Using reference TRBV19 and TRBJ2-5 for the parts outside the CDR3, the full variable domain is DGGITQSPKYLFRKEGQNVTLSCEQNLNHDAMYWYRQDPGQGLRLIYYSQIVNDFQKGDIAEGYSVSREKKESFPLTVTSAQKNPTAFYLCASSATGWEGTQYFGPGTRLLVL.

The V and J genes are TRBV18 and TRBJ2-5; 9 bases fit TRBD1. The CDR3 has 15 amino acids. V trimming: 3 bases; J trimming: 5 bases; junction bases outside the gene matches: 7. Germline V CDR1 and CDR2: KGHSH, LQKENI. The CDR3 DNA reads TGTGCCAGCTCACCCGACAGGGGGAACCGGGAGACCCAGTACTTC. Translating gives CASSPDRGNRETQYF.

The rearrangement links TRBV7-2 to TRBJ2-7, with a tentative D call TRBD2 (5 bases). Germline V lookup: CDR1 SGHTA, CDR2 FQGNSA. With 4 bases removed from V and 1 base from J, the gap between germline ends came to 14 bases. This CDR3 is built from 15 residues. CDR3: CASSSSGEWSYEQYF. The CDR3 DNA follows: TGTGCCAGCAGCTCCTCCGGGGAGTGGTCCTACGAGCAGTACTTC.

V and J are TRBV27 and TRBJ2-1; 8 nucleotides line up with TRBD1. Germline V gives CDR1 MNHEY, CDR2 SMNVEV (reference sequence). V trimming: 4 bases; J trimming: 6 bases; junction bases outside the gene matches: 8. CDR3 size: 15 residues. In nucleotides, the CDR3 is TGTGCCAGCAGTTATCCAAGGACAGGGATCAATGAGCAGTTCTTC. Its translation is CASSYPRTGINEQFF.

This clone was seen only a few times. The chain is built from TRBV7-9 and TRBJ1-1; perhaps TRBD1 as D (6 bases). Germline loops: CDR1 SEHNR, CDR2 FQNEAQ (reference sequence). CDR3 length: 13 residues. V lost 5 bases and J lost 11, with 18 bases in between. The CDR3 coding sequence is TGTGCCAGCAGCCTACCGTCAGGACAGCGGGCTTTCTTT. This encodes CASSLPSGQRAFF.

This clone was observed a handful of times. The chain recombines TRBV18 with TRBJ1-2; D call uncertain. Trimming took 4 bases from V and 2 from J, leaving 8 bases between them. This CDR3 comprises 13 residues. Germline V gene data show CDR1 as KGHSH and CDR2 as LQKENI. The CDR3 is CASSQGKNYGYTF. CDR3 nucleotide sequence: TGTGCCAGCTCACAGGGAAAAAACTATGGCTACACCTTC.

This clone occurred a few times. The rearrangement joins TRBV11-2 to TRBJ2-1; 8 bases fit TRBD1. CDR3 length: 17 residues. Germline V gene sequence: CDR1 SGHAT, CDR2 FQNNGV. The ends lost 5 bases at V and 0 bases at J; junction bases unmatched: 9. The DNA of the CDR3 is TGTGCCAGCAGCGACGGACAGGGAGCTTACTCCTACAATGAGCAGTTCTTC. Translating it yields CASSDGQGAYSYNEQFF.

This clone was detected once. The genes are TRBV21-1 and TRBJ2-5. The J call is uncertain, as TRBJ2-7 better fits the DNA end. TRBV21-1 is assigned pseudogene status. The CDR3 contains 15 residues. This CDR3 is CASSKPRDPSYEQYF. CDR3 DNA sequence: TGTGCCAGCAGCAAACCAAGGGACCCCTCCTACGAGCAGTACTTC.

The DNA of the CDR3 is TGTGCCAGCAGCTATAGCGGGAGACTGTACACAGATACGCAGTATTTT. Protein product: CASSYSGRLYTDTQYF. The J gene is TRBJ2-3, the V gene TRBV7-8; 9 bases are shared with TRBD2. Germline V CDR1 and CDR2: SGHVS, FQNEAQ. There are 16 residues in the CDR3. V shed 4 bases, J shed 2 bases, and the junction held 7 bases outside the gene matches.

This CDR3 reads CASSLDTSAGGETQYF. The CDR3 DNA sequence: TGTGCCAGCAGCTTGGATACTAGCGCGGGAGGAGAGACCCAGTACTTC. The chain links TRBV5-4 to TRBJ2-5; 8 bases are a match to TRBD2. The CDR3 has 16 residues. J was trimmed by 4 bases and V by 0 bases; bases with no gene match: 8. Germline values: CDR1 SGHNT, CDR2 YYREEE (reference sequence).

The chain combines TRBV5-1 with TRBJ2-1; TRBD1 aligns across 8 bases. This CDR3 has 13 residues. Germline loops: CDR1 SGHRS, CDR2 YFSETQ. J lost 6 bases, V lost 6 bases, and 5 bases had no gene match. CDR3 DNA sequence: TGCGCCAGCAATATCAGGGGGCCCAATGAGCAGTTCTTC. It is translated as CASNIRGPNEQFF.

V and J are TRBV28 and TRBJ2-3; 13 nucleotides agree with TRBD2. Trimming took 6 bases from V and 5 from J; bases not matched to a gene: 8. The CDR3 length is 16 residues. The V gene's germline CDR1 is MDHEN and CDR2 SYDVKM. CDR3 sequence: CASRPRRLAGGDTQYF. The CDR3 DNA reads TGTGCCAGCAGGCCCCGAAGACTAGCGGGAGGAGATACGCAGTATTTT.

The chain combines TRBV29-1 with TRBJ2-5; TRBD1 aligns across 7 bases. The germline V gene encodes CDR1 SQVTM and CDR2 ANQGSEA. This CDR3 comprises 12 residues. With V trimmed by 5 bases and J by 3 bases, 3 bases remained unmatched. The DNA of the CDR3 is TGCAGCGTTATCGGGACAGAAGAGACCCAGTACTTC. Protein product: CSVIGTEETQYF.

The V call is TRBV6-5, the J call TRBJ1-4; the D gene is possibly TRBD1 (5 bases). Trimming left V 8 bases short and J 5 bases short, with 15 bases between. Germline V gene data show CDR1 as MNHEY and CDR2 as SVGAGI. The CDR3 sequence is 14 residues long. The CDR3 DNA is TGTGCCAGCCGTATCCTGACAGAGAATGAAAAACTGTTTTTT. Translated, it gives CASRILTENEKLFF.